The rows below give T cell receptor beta chains drawn from one sample of a study of T-cell memory formation after mild COVID-19. TCRdb passed the 5' RACE reads through MiXCR, listing each CDR3 protein once. The sample holds some 260,000 distinct CDR3 sequences, about a sixth seen once. Sample: PBMCs or a T cell subset sorted from them (not recorded which). The source of these receptors is a man between 18 and 29 years old who had mild COVID-19 (a few samples of this study predate the infection). Cell type and time point are not known. CDR3s include the opening cysteine and the closing phenylalanine or tryptophan. Fields, in order: J gene, V gene, CDR3 protein.

>TRBJ2-3|TRBV7-3
CASNNTTPGQGARSDTQYF
>TRBJ1-1|TRBV25-1
CASSSIGNTEAFF
>TRBJ2-6|TRBV6-2/TRBV6-3
CASSPRNFGANVLTF
>TRBJ2-3|TRBV10-2
CASSGLVTDTQYF
>TRBJ2-7|TRBV5-5
CASSPPDSLDEQYF
>TRBJ2-1|TRBV7-3
CASSLTFAGTEQFF
>TRBJ2-3|TRBV24-1
CATASERDTQYF
>TRBJ2-4|TRBV5-1
CASSLAPNPAKNIQYF
>TRBJ2-1|TRBV7-3
CASSRERGGYNEQFF
>TRBJ2-2|TRBV5-1
CASSLGVTNTGELFF
>TRBJ2-3|TRBV7-2
CASRAQSDTQYF
>TRBJ2-1|TRBV12-3/TRBV12-4
CASSLWYNEQFF
>TRBJ2-3|TRBV5-1
CASSLAPLDTQYF
>TRBJ1-4|TRBV12-3/TRBV12-4
CASSFGSMEEKLFF
>TRBJ2-3|TRBV12-3/TRBV12-4
CASSFPVPEANTQYF
>TRBJ2-3|TRBV7-9
CASSFWTGTDTQYF
>TRBJ2-2|TRBV10-3
CAISPPGQGLTGELFF
>TRBJ2-5|TRBV29-1
CSVAGLAAQETQYF
>TRBJ2-3|TRBV14
CASSQPRTSGSTDTQYF
>TRBJ2-3|TRBV6-5
CASSYSNFGTQYF
>TRBJ1-1|TRBV18
CASSPQQGDTEAFF
>TRBJ2-7|TRBV7-9
CASSLTGHPQGEQYF
>TRBJ2-3|TRBV15
CATSRDGRVAGGDTQYF
>TRBJ1-1|TRBV6-6
CASSYSPGSEAFF
>TRBJ2-7|TRBV5-1
CASSLGAGPYEQYF
>TRBJ1-2|TRBV20-1
CSARRTGYTYGYTF
>TRBJ2-4|TRBV7-9
CASSSRFPGQTDPLAKNIQYF
>TRBJ2-7|TRBV11-2
CASGRDRGDEQYF
>TRBJ2-6|TRBV6-2/TRBV6-3
CATSGANVLTF